This T cell receptor (beta chain) was profiled in a study of T-cell memory formation after mild COVID-19. Across the whole study: Largely, TCR clusters stayed within a single donor. Whole-study results and caveats: Within pre-infection memory, some responding clones were found, suggesting cross-reactive memory joined. CM and EM subsets held most contracting CD4+ clones; EMRA held CD8+ ones.

cDNA libraries for TCR alpha and TCR beta, carrying sample barcodes and UMIs, came from 5'RACE with constant-segment primers. TCRdb reanalysed the 5' RACE reads using MiXCR and keeps one entry per CDR3 protein. The profile shows around 430,000 distinct CDR3 sequences, 15% to 20% of them singletons. Between the trimmed V and J ends, which lost 4 bases and 0 bases, there was a span of 22 bases. The CDR3 has 18 amino acids. Germline-derived CDR1 and CDR2 are SGHRS and YFSETQ. Concerning this clonotype: As yet, its antigen is unknown.

Input material: PBMCs or a T cell subset sorted from them (not recorded which). The origin of this receptor is a man aged 18 to 30 who had mild COVID-19 (a few samples of this study predate the infection). Cell type and time point are not known. The genes are TRBV5-1 and TRBJ1-2, with D unclear. The CDR3 is CASSPFSPEGYTNYGYTF. CDR3 sequence (DNA): TGCGCCAGCAGCCCCTTCTCTCCTGAGGGATATACTAACTATGGCTACACCTTC. The full variable domain, rest sourced from reference TRBV5-1 and TRBJ1-2, is KAGVTQTPRYLIKTRGQQVTLSCSPISGHRSVSWYQQTPGQGLQFLFEYFSETQRNKGNFPGRFSGRQFSNSRSEMNVSTLELGDSALYLCASSPFSPEGYTNYGYTFGSGTRLTVV.